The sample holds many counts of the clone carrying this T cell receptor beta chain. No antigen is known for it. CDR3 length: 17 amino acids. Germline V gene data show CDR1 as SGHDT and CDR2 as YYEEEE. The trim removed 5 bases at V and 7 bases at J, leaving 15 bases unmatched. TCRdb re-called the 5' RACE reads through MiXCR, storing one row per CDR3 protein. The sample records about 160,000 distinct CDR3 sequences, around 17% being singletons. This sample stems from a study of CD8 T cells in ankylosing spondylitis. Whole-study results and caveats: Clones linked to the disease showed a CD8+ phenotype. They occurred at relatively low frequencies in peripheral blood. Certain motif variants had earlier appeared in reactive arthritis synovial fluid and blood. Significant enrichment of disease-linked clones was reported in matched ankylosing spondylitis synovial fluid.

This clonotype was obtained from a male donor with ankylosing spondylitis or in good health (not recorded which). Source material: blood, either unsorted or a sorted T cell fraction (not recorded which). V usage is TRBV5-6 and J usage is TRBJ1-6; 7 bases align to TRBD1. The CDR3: CASRNRQGPVSNSPLHF. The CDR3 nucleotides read TGTGCCAGCAGGAACCGACAGGGCCCCGTTTCAAATTCACCCCTCCACTTT.